This entry features one T cell receptor (beta chain) sequence. This sample was taken from a study of blood T cell repertoires in COVID-19. Looking at the study overall: Samples of COVID-19 (acute and convalescent) were obtained from the United States, Italy and Spain. Nucleic acid was either cDNA or gDNA, and it came from T cells, B-cell-depleted T cells, or PBMCs.

CDR1 and CDR2 (germline): LNHDA, SQIVND (reference sequence). V lost 1 base and J lost 8; bases outside the gene matches: 9. This CDR3 contains 16 residues. In the source study's methods: Amplifying reference gene primers gave estimates of nucleated cell counts. Here immunoSEQ multiplex PCR was the method, and the copy in TCRdb shows in-frame clones only, minus some. That table is the source of V, J and clone size, and D and trimming were worked out from the DNA. The repertoire holds 300,000 to 400,000 clones, with approximately 90% as singletons. This receptor was obtained from a woman aged 18-29 years who had recovered from COVID-19. The sample comprised peripheral blood. J is TRBJ2-4 and V is TRBV19; 9 bases match TRBD1. CDR3 nucleotide sequence: TGTGCCAGTAGTATAGGGGGACAGGGTTTGTCTGACATTCAGTACTTC. Its protein is CASSIGGQGLSDIQYF. Using reference TRBV19 and TRBJ2-4 for the parts outside the CDR3, the full variable domain is DGGITQSPKYLFRKEGQNVTLSCEQNLNHDAMYWYRQDPGQGLRLIYYSQIVNDFQKGDIAEGYSVSREKKESFPLTVTSAQKNPTAFYLCASSIGGQGLSDIQYFGAGTRLSVL.